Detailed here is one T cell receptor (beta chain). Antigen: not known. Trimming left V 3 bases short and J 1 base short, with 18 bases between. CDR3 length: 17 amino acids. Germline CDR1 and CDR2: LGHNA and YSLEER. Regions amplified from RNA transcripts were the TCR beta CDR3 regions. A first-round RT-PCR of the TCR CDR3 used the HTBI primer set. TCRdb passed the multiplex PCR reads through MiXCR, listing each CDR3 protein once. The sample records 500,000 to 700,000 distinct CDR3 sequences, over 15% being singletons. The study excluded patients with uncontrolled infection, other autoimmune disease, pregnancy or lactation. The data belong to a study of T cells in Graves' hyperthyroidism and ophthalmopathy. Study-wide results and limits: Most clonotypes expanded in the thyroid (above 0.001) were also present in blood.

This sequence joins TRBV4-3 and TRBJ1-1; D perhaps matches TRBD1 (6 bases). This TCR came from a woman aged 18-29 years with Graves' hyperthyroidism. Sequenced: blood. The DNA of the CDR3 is TGCGCCAGCAGCCAGGAGACGGGGACACTTAAGAACACTGAAGCTTTCTTT. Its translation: CASSQETGTLKNTEAFF.